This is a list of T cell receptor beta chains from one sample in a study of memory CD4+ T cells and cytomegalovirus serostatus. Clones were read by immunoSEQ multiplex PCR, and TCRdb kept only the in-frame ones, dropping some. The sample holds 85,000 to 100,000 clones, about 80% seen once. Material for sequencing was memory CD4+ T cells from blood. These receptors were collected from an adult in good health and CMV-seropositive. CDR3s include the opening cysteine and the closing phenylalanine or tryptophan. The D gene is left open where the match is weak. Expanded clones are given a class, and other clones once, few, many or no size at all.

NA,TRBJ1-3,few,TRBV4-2,CASRLAQRSGNTIYF,TGTGCCAGCAGATTAGCTCAGCGCTCTGGAAACACCATATATTTT
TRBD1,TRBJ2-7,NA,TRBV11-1,CASSSGTGFVGYEQYF,TGTGCCAGCAGCTCCGGGACAGGGTTCGTTGGGTACGAGCAGTACTTC
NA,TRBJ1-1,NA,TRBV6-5,CASSRNRNTEAFF,TGTGCCAGCAGCCGGAACAGGAACACTGAAGCTTTCTTT
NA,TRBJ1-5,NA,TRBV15,CATSRDRRQFSNQPQHF,TGTGCCACCAGCAGAGATCGTAGACAGTTTAGCAATCAGCCCCAGCATTTT
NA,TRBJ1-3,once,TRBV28,CASSPWHSGNTIYF,TGTGCCAGCAGCCCTTGGCATTCTGGAAACACCATATATTTT
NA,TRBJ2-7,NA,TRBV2,CASSEGYEQYF,TGTGCCAGCAGTGAAGGGTACGAGCAGTACTTC
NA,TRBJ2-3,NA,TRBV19,CASSQGLADTQYF,TGTGCCAGTAGTCAGGGGCTGGCAGATACGCAGTATTTT
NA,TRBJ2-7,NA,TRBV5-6,CASSLEHEQYF,TGTGCCAGCAGCTTGGAGCACGAGCAGTACTTC
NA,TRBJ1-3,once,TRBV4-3,CASSRKFGGARVGNTIYF,TGCGCCAGCAGCCGGAAATTTGGGGGAGCCAGGGTCGGAAACACCATATATTTT
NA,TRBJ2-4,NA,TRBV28,CASRGSAKNIQYF,TGTGCCAGCAGGGGGTCGGCCAAAAACATTCAGTACTTC
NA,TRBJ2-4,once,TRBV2,CASSEAQRRSMSIQYF,TGTGCCAGCAGTGAAGCGCAGAGACGGAGTATGAGCATTCAGTACTTC
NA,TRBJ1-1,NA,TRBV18,CASSPVAQGRTEAFF,TGTGCCAGCTCACCAGTGGCACAGGGTAGGACTGAAGCTTTCTTT
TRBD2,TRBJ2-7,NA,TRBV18,CASSPGTSGHPYEQYF,TGTGCCAGCTCACCGGGGACTAGCGGGCATCCCTACGAGCAGTACTTC
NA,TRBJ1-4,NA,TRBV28,CASSTLGATNEKLFF,TGTGCCAGCAGCACATTAGGTGCAACTAATGAAAAACTGTTTTTT
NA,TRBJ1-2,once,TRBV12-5,CASGLVTGSNTNYGYTF,TGTGCTAGTGGTTTGGTAACGGGGAGCAATACTAACTATGGCTACACCTTC
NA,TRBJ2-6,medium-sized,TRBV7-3,CASSEQGSGANVLTF,TGTGCCAGCAGCGAACAGGGCTCTGGGGCCAACGTCCTGACTTTC
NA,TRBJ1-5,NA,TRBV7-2,CASSLKAGISNQPQHF,TGTGCCAGCAGCTTAAAGGCAGGGATTAGCAATCAGCCCCAGCATTTT
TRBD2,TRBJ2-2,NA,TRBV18,CASSPPSRGTNTGELFF,TGTGCCAGCTCACCACCCTCGCGGGGGACGAACACCGGGGAGCTGTTTTTT
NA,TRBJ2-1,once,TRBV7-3,CASSLTPSSNEQFF,TGTGCCAGCAGCTTAACTCCGTCGTCCAATGAGCAGTTCTTC
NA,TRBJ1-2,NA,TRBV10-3,CAISESGNGYTF,TGTGCCATCAGTGAGTCGGGGAATGGCTACACCTTC
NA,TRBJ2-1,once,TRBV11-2,CASSRIADSYNEQFF,TGTGCCAGCAGCCGAATAGCCGACTCCTACAATGAGCAGTTCTTC
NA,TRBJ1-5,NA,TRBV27,CASSSGLVNQPQHF,TGTGCCAGCAGTTCCGGACTCGTGAATCAGCCCCAGCATTTT